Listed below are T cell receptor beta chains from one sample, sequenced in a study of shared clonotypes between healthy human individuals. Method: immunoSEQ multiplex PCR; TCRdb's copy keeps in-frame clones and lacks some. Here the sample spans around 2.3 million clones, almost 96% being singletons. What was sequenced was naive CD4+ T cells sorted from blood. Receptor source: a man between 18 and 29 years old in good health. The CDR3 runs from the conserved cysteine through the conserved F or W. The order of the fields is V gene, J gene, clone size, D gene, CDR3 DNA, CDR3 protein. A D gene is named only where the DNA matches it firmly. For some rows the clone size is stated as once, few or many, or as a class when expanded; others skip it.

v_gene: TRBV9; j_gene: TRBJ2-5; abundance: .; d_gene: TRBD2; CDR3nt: TGTGCCAGCAGCGCCAATGTCGCGGGGGGTCAAGAGACCCAGTACTTC; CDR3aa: CASSANVAGGQETQYF
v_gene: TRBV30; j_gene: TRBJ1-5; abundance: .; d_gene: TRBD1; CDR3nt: TGTGCCTGGTCGGAGGACAGGAGTTTTGGGCCCCAGCATTTT; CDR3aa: CAWSEDRSFGPQHF
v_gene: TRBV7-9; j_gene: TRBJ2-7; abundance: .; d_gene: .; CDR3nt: TGTGCCAGCAGCTTCGCAGAAAGCTCCTACGAGCAGTACTTC; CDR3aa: CASSFAESSYEQYF
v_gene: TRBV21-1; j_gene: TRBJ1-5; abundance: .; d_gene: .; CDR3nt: TGTGCCAGCAGCAAAGACGGCAGGTTCAATCAGCCCCAGCATTTT; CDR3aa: CASSKDGRFNQPQHF
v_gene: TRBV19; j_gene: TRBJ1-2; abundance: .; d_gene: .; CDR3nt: TGTGCCAGTAGTCCAGGGGTTGGCTACACCTTC; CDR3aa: CASSPGVGYTF
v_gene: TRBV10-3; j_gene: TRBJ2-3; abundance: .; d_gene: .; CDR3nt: TGTGCCATCAGCCGGGACACCGGCACAGATACGCAGTATTTT; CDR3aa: CAISRDTGTDTQYF
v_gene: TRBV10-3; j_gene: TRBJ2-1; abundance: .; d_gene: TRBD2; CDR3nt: TGTGCCTCTTTTAGCGGGATTTACAATGAGCAGTTCTTC; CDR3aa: CASFSGIYNEQFF
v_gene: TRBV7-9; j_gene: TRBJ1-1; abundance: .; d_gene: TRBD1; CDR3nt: TGTGCCAGCAGCCCTCGACAGGGATCGTTAGGTGGTGAAGCTTTCTTT; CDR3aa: CASSPRQGSLGGEAFF
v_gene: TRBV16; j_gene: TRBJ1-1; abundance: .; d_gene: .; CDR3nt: TGTGCCAGCAGCCAAATGGGTAACACTGAAGCTTTCTTT; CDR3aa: CASSQMGNTEAFF
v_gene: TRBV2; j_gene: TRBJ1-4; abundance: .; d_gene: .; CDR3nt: TGTGCCAGCAGTCTCGGGGAAAAACTGTTTTTT; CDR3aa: CASSLGEKLFF
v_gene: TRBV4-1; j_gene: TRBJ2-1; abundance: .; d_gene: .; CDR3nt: TGCGCCAGCAGCCAAGATAGATTAAATCTCTACAATGAGCAGTTCTTC; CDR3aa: CASSQDRLNLYNEQFF
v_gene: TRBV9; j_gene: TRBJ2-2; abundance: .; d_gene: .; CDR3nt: TGTGCCAGCAGCGTTTCTGTTAGGGCCGGGGAGCTGTTTTTT; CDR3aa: CASSVSVRAGELFF
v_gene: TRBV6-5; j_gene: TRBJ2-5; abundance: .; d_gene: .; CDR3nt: TGTGCCAGCAGTGAATTCGGAGAGACCCAGTACTTC; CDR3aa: CASSEFGETQYF
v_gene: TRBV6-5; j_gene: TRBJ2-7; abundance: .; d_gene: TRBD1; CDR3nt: TGTGCCAGCGGCGACAGGGACTCCTACGAGCAGTACTTC; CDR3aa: CASGDRDSYEQYF
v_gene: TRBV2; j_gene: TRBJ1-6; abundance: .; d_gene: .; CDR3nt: TGTGCCAGCAGTGAAGGGGGACCAAATAATTCACCCCTCCACTTT; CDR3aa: CASSEGGPNNSPLHF
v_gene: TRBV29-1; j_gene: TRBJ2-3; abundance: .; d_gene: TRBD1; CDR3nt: TGCAGCGTCGGCCCACCCGTAACCCGACCCAAAGATAGTAGGGGGCGCACAGATACGCAGTATTTT; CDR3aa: CSVGPPVTRPKDSRGRTDTQYF
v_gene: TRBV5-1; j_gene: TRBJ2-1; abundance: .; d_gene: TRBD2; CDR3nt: TGCGCCAGCAGCTACGGCGGGGGGGCCTACAATGAGCAGTTCTTC; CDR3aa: CASSYGGGAYNEQFF
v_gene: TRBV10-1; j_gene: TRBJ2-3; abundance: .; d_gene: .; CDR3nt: TGCGCCAGCAGGGAGGACAGCAGCACAGATACGCAGTATTTT; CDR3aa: CASREDSSTDTQYF
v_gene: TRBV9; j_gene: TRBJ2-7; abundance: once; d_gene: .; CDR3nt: TGTGCCAGCAGCGTAGCCCCTGGAAACGAGCAGTACTTC; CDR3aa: CASSVAPGNEQYF
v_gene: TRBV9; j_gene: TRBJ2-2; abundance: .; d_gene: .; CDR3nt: TGTGCCAGCAGCGTAGGCCCGGACACCGGGGAGCTGTTTTTT; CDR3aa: CASSVGPDTGELFF
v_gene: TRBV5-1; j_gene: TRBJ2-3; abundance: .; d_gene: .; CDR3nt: TGCGCCAGCAGCTTGGGACAGGGAGGGGGCACAGATACGCAGTATTTT; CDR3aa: CASSLGQGGGTDTQYF
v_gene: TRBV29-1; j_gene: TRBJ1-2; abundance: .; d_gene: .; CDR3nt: TGCAGCGTTGAATGGCGTGGCTACACCTTC; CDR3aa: CSVEWRGYTF